A single sample is the source of the 8 T cell receptor beta chains below, sequenced in a study of T cells after yellow fever vaccination. TCRdb itself ran the 5' RACE reads through MiXCR, one entry per CDR3 protein. The sample consists of hundreds of thousands of distinct CDR3 sequences, roughly 8% of them appearing once. The sample here was PBMCs, taken roughly seven weeks after the first yellow fever vaccination. The receptors here all came from a man younger than 35 who received the YFV17D yellow fever vaccine.

This chain joins TRBV6-2 or TRBV6-3 and TRBJ2-1; 10 positions agree with TRBD2. The CDR3 is 15 amino acids. Per the germline V gene, CDR1 is MNHEY and CDR2 is SVGEGT. Trimming removed 10 bases from V and 1 base from J; junction bases left unmatched: 7. CDR3 loop: CAIQAGGISYNEQFF. In DNA form, the CDR3 reads TGTGCCATCCAAGCGGGGGGGATATCCTACAATGAGCAGTTCTTC.

The sample holds a few counts of this clonotype. The rearrangement joins TRBV7-6 to TRBJ1-2; 7 positions match TRBD1. The CDR3 spans 13 residues. Germline V gives CDR1 SGHVS, CDR2 FNYEAQ. The ends lost 7 bases at V and 4 bases at J; junction bases unmatched: 6. The CDR3 DNA follows: TGTGCCAGCACCAGACAGGGAGGCTATGGCTACACCTTC. It yields the protein CASTRQGGYGYTF.

This clonotype appeared a few times. This sequence joins TRBV27 and TRBJ1-2; 9 bases align to TRBD1. The CDR3 covers 15 residues. Germline CDR1 MNHEY, CDR2 SMNVEV (reference sequence). J gave up 8 bases and V 7 bases, and 14 bases lay outside the gene matches. The DNA for the CDR3 is TGTGCCAGCAACCCCCAAGGGACAGGGAATAAGGGCTACACCTTC. Amino acids: CASNPQGTGNKGYTF.

Points on this clonotype: A much larger clone differs from this one at a single base, so this may be a read error. The rearrangement joins TRBV12-3 or TRBV12-4 to TRBJ2-1, with 10 bases that match TRBD2. The CDR3 covers 17 residues. The CDR3 region has the DNA TGTACCAGCAGTTTAGAGGCTCTAGCGGGGGACGGGAATGAGCAGTTCTTC. Protein product: CTSSLEALAGDGNEQFF.

Points on this clonotype: A much larger clonotype is one base distant, so this may be a read error. CDR3 sequence: CASIPPYGGNEQFF. The CDR3 DNA reads TGTGCCAGCATCCCCCCCTATGGGGGAAATGAGCAGTTCTTC. The rearrangement joins TRBV12-3 or TRBV12-4 to TRBJ2-1, with D perhaps given as TRBD1 or TRBD2 (5 bases each). The V and J ends lost 7 bases and 7 bases respectively, with 17 bases between them. The CDR3 consists of 14 residues.

This clonotype was seen many times. This chain links TRBV6-1 with TRBJ2-1; 10 bases are shared with TRBD2. V gave up 3 bases and J gave up 7 bases; unmatched junction bases: 9. CDR3 size: 16 residues. Per the germline V gene, CDR1 is MNHNS and CDR2 is SASEGT. The CDR3 DNA reads as TGTGCCAGCAGTGATCCTTGGAGCGGGGGGGCGAATGAGCAGTTCTTC. It encodes CASSDPWSGGANEQFF.

This clonotype was recorded at least ten times. V gene TRBV2 combines with J gene TRBJ2-1, with 10 bases lining up with TRBD2. From germline, CDR1 is SNHLY and CDR2 FYNNEI. CDR3 length: 17 amino acids. J was trimmed by 6 bases and V by 3 bases; bases with no gene match: 11. The CDR3 nucleotides read TGTGCCAGCAGTGAGGCGAGCGGGGGGGCTTGGGGCAATGAGCAGTTCTTC. Protein product: CASSEASGGAWGNEQFF.

This chain uses TRBV7-9 with TRBJ2-1, with D perhaps matching TRBD1 (6 bases). The CDR3 has 14 amino acids. Germline CDR1 SEHNR, CDR2 FQNEAQ (reference sequence). V was clipped by 5 bases and J by 4 bases, with 12 bases between them. CDR3 nucleotide sequence: TGTGCCAGCAGCCGAGAGGGGGTGTACAATGAGCAGTTCTTC. Translated: CASSREGVYNEQFF.